This T cell receptor (beta chain) was observed in a study of human versus mouse CDR3 diversity and MHC coevolution. Overall study context: Valid reads per sample ranged from 0.6 x 10^7 to 1.6 x 10^7.

Germline trimming cut 4 bases from V and 5 bases from J; bases unmatched to any gene: 5. The CDR3 covers 14 residues. CDR1 and CDR2 from the germline V gene are SGHAT and FQNNGV. The protocol was immunoSEQ multiplex PCR, while the TCRdb copy is restricted to in-frame clones and leaves out a portion. The sample lists tens of thousands of clones, 93% occurring once. Study findings and constraints: By iCHAO1, human TCR beta clonotypes numbered 1.5 million to 2 million, the most. Most of the three human donors had the lowest clonal inequality.

Naive CD4 T cells were sorted as CD45RO-negative, CD62L-positive. This clone was found once. No antigen is known for it. Sequenced material: naive CD4+ T cells from blood. Sample subset: CD45RO-negative CD62L-positive naive CD4 T cells. The gene calls are TRBV11-2 and TRBJ1-1; 9 bases line up with TRBD1. This sequence originates from a person aged 30 to 69 in good health. DNA of the CDR3: TGTGCCAGCAGCTCCGGACAGGGGAGGACTGAAGCTTTCTTT. Residues: CASSSGQGRTEAFF.